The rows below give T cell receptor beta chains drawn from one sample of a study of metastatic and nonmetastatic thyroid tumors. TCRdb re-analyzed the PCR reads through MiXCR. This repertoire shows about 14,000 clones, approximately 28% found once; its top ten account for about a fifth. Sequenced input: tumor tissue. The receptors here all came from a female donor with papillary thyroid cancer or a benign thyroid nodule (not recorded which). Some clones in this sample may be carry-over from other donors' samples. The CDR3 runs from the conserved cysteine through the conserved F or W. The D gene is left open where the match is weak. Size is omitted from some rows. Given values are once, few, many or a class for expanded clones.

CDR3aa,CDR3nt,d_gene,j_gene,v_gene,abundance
CAWRWAGNGGEQYF,TGTGCCTGGAGGTGGGCAGGCAACGGAGGAGAGCAGTACTTC,.,TRBJ2-7,TRBV30,.
CSARDSRHVSEQYF,TGCAGTGCTAGAGATTCGCGGCATGTAAGCGAGCAGTACTTC,.,TRBJ2-7,TRBV20-1,medium-sized
CASSSIMGGTGELFF,TGTGCCAGCAGCTCAATCATGGGGGGTACCGGGGAGCTGTTTTTT,.,TRBJ2-2,TRBV7-2,few
CAISWDLYTEAFF,TGTGCCATCAGTTGGGACCTCTACACTGAAGCTTTCTTT,.,TRBJ1-1,TRBV7-9,.
CASSLIDNQPQHF,TGTGCCAGCAGCTTAATCGACAATCAGCCCCAGCATTTT,.,TRBJ1-5,TRBV7-2,.
CASSLFGTGGSDTQYF,TGCGCCAGCAGCTTGTTCGGGACAGGGGGTTCGGATACGCAGTATTTT,TRBD1,TRBJ2-3,TRBV5-1,medium-sized
CAIKPGLAEERSTGELFF,TGTGCCATCAAACCGGGACTAGCGGAGGAGCGTAGCACCGGGGAGCTGTTTTTT,TRBD2,TRBJ2-2,TRBV10-3,many
CASRSRTGTTGELFF,TGTGCCAGCCGTTCTAGGACAGGCACCACCGGGGAGCTGTTTTTT,TRBD1,TRBJ2-2,TRBV6-1,.
CAWGKRQGNRNTGELFF,TGTGCCTGGGGAAAAAGACAGGGAAACAGGAACACCGGGGAGCTGTTTTTT,TRBD1,TRBJ2-2,TRBV30,medium-sized
CASSWGQGYNEQFF,TGTGCCAGCAGCTGGGGACAGGGCTACAATGAGCAGTTCTTC,TRBD1,TRBJ2-1,TRBV7-2,.
CSARGGVLNEQFF,TGCAGTGCTAGAGGAGGGGTCCTCAATGAGCAGTTCTTC,.,TRBJ2-1,TRBV20-1,.
CASSLQYEQYF,TGTGCCAGCAGCCTGCAGTACGAGCAGTACTTC,.,TRBJ2-7,TRBV3-1,.
CASSIDRGASGRHNEQFF,TGTGCCAGTAGTATAGATCGCGGGGCTAGCGGGAGGCACAATGAGCAGTTCTTC,TRBD2,TRBJ2-1,TRBV19,many
CASRGGELEQFF,TGTGCCAGCAGGGGGGGGGAGTTGGAGCAGTTCTTC,TRBD2,TRBJ2-1,TRBV12-3/TRBV12-4,many
CASSDVQNQPQHF,TGTGCCAGCAGTGATGTACAGAATCAGCCCCAGCATTTT,.,TRBJ1-5,TRBV28,.
CASSLVGGLGGNEQFF,TGTGCCAGCAGCTTAGTTGGGGGACTAGGTGGAAATGAGCAGTTCTTC,TRBD2,TRBJ2-1,TRBV7-2,medium-sized
CTSSPLAGWGYEQYF,TGTACCAGCAGCCCCCTAGCGGGCTGGGGATACGAGCAGTACTTC,TRBD2,TRBJ2-7,TRBV7-9,few
CASSLGDRVRNEQFF,TGTGCCAGCAGCTTAGGGGACAGGGTAAGGAATGAGCAGTTCTTC,TRBD1,TRBJ2-1,TRBV7-9,many
CSARAGGTDTQYF,TGCAGCGCTAGGGCGGGGGGCACAGATACACAGTATTTT,TRBD2,TRBJ2-3,TRBV20-1,.
CASSDSGTGPGRYTF,TGTGCCAGCAGTGACTCCGGGACAGGGCCCGGTCGCTACACCTTC,TRBD1,TRBJ1-2,TRBV6-1,.
CASSLSYRGLGTEAFF,TGTGCCAGCAGCCTGTCGTACAGGGGTTTAGGCACTGAAGCTTTCTTT,TRBD1,TRBJ1-1,TRBV12-3/TRBV12-4,many
CSASANPGQGRDTQYF,TGCAGTGCTAGCGCCAATCCGGGACAGGGCCGCGATACGCAGTATTTT,TRBD1,TRBJ2-3,TRBV20-1,.
CASSYNRASLLEQYF,TGTGCCAGCAGCTACAACCGAGCCTCCCTTTTAGAGCAGTACTTC,.,TRBJ2-7,TRBV7-9,.
CASSLYSPRDRVHTIYF,TGCGCCAGCAGCTTGTATAGTCCGAGGGACAGGGTTCACACCATATATTTT,TRBD1,TRBJ1-3,TRBV5-1,.
CASSYSLRTSGVANTGELFF,TGTGCCAGCAGTTACTCACTTCGGACTAGCGGGGTCGCGAACACCGGGGAGCTGTTTTTT,TRBD2,TRBJ2-2,TRBV6-2/TRBV6-3,once
CASSLAGQDHNEQFF,TGTGCCAGCAGTTTGGCCGGGCAGGACCACAATGAGCAGTTCTTC,.,TRBJ2-1,TRBV28,.
CASSRGSYNEQFF,TGCGCCAGCAGCCGGGGGTCCTACAATGAGCAGTTCTTC,.,TRBJ2-1,TRBV5-1,medium-sized
CASSPGRSDQPQHF,TGTGCCAGCTCACCGGGACGGAGCGATCAGCCCCAGCATTTT,.,TRBJ1-5,TRBV18,.
CAISSQKDTEAFF,TGTGCCATCAGTTCCCAAAAGGACACTGAAGCTTTCTTT,.,TRBJ1-1,TRBV10-3,many
CASSQVEDTGELFF,TGTGCCAGCAGCCAAGTCGAGGACACCGGGGAGCTGTTTTTT,.,TRBJ2-2,TRBV3-1,.
CASSDVSWGQSYNEQFF,TGTGCCAGCAGTGACGTTAGTTGGGGGCAGTCCTACAATGAGCAGTTCTTC,.,TRBJ2-1,TRBV6-1,few
CASSLARDSAYTEAFF,TGCGCCAGCAGCTTGGCCCGGGACTCAGCGTACACTGAAGCTTTCTTT,.,TRBJ1-1,TRBV5-1,.
CASSPGQGALEQYF,TGTGCCAGCTCACCGGGACAGGGGGCATTAGAGCAGTACTTC,TRBD1,TRBJ2-7,TRBV18,few
CASSDGGPGDTQYF,TGTGCCAGCAGTGATGGGGGGCCGGGAGATACGCAGTATTTT,.,TRBJ2-3,TRBV6-4,many
CASSISGNYEQYF,TGTGCCAGTAGTATTAGCGGCAACTACGAGCAGTATTTT,.,TRBJ2-3,TRBV19,.
CASSQLTGSTEAFF,TGTGCCAGCAGCCAGCTAACAGGGAGCACTGAAGCTTTCTTT,.,TRBJ1-1,TRBV3-1,.
CASSDGQCGQETQYF,TGTGCCAGCAGTGATGGTCAATGTGGCCAAGAGACCCAGTACTTC,.,TRBJ2-5,TRBV2,few